The clone carrying this TCR beta chain was counted ten times or more. Its antigen is not identified. These data come from a study of spatial heterogeneity in lung cancer. Findings and caveats of the study: Counts that tracked tumor mutation counts were those of expanded intratumoral alpha and beta TCRs.

Indicated time point: sample taken at primary tumor resection. The donors comprised around 76 untreated early-stage non-small cell lung cancer patients. TCRdb called the 5' RACE reads again in MiXCR, with one record for every CDR3 protein. The sample carries around 100,000 distinct CDR3 sequences, around 4.8% recorded once. The TCR comes from a male donor with early-stage non-small cell lung cancer. The specimen comprised lung tumor tissue, sampled at surgery.

The CDR3 sequence is CASSKPGTSGISGQFF. CDR3 bases: TGTGCCAGCAGTAAACCGGGGACTAGCGGGATTTCTGGGCAGTTCTTC. This chain links TRBV6-5 with TRBJ2-1; TRBD2 aligns across 13 bases. The V gene end was trimmed by 5 bases and the J gene end by 12 bases; junction bases not matched to a gene: 13. This CDR3 region has 16 residues. Per the germline V gene, CDR1 is MNHEY and CDR2 is SVGAGI.